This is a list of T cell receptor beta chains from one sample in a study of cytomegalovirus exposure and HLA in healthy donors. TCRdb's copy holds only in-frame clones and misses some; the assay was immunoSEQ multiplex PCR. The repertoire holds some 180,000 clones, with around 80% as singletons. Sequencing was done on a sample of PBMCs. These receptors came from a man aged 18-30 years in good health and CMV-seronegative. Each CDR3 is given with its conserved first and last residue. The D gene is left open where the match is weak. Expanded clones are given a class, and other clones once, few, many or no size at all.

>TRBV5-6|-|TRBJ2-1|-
TGTGCCAGCTCCTCAAGGAGAGGTTCCCCCTACTACAATGAGCAGTTCTTC
CASSSRRGSPYYNEQFF
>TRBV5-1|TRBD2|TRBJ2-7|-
TGCGCCAGCAGCTTGAGGCTAGCGGGAGATTATCGCTACGAGCAGTACTTC
CASSLRLAGDYRYEQYF
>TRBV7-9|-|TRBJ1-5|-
TGTGCCAGCAGCACACAGGGTCAGCCCCAGCATTTT
CASSTQGQPQHF
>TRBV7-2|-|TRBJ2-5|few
TGTGCCAGCAGCTTCACCGGGACACAAGAGACCCAGTACTTC
CASSFTGTQETQYF
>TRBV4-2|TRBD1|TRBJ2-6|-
TGTGCCAGCAGCCAAGATATCTCGACAGGGGGTATCTCTGGGGCCAACGTCCTGACTTTC
CASSQDISTGGISGANVLTF
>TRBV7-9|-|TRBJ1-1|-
TGTGCCAGCAGCTACAGGAACACTGAAGCTTTCTTT
CASSYRNTEAFF
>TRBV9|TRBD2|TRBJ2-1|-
TGTGCCAGCAGCGCGAGGGGTGGGAGCGGGGGGGCGCCTGAGCAGTTCTTC
CASSARGGSGGAPEQFF
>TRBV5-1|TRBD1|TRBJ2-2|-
TGCGCCAGCAGCTCCGGGACAGGGCCCACCGGGGAGCTGTTTTTT
CASSSGTGPTGELFF
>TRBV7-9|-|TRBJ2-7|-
TGTGCCAGCAGCTCGAGGGGACACGCCACCGACGAGCAGTACTTC
CASSSRGHATDEQYF
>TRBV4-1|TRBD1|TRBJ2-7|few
TGCGCCAGCAGCACTTTCGGGACAGGGGGCGCAGGCTACGAGCAGTACTTC
CASSTFGTGGAGYEQYF
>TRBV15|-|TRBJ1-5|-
TGTGCCACCAGCAGAGGTAACAAACCCACTCAGCCCCAGCATTTT
CATSRGNKPTQPQHF
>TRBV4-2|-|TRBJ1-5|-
TGTGCCAGCAGCCAAGATTTCGGGGGTTACGATCAGCCCCAGCATTTT
CASSQDFGGYDQPQHF
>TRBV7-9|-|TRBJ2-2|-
TGTGCCAGCAGCTCCTCAGGGTACACCGGGGAGCTGTTTTTT
CASSSSGYTGELFF
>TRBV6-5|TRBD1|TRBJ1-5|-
TGTGCCATTTCCCCGGGACAGGGCTTCAATCAGCCCCAGCATTTT
CAISPGQGFNQPQHF
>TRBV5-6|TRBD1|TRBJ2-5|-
TGTGCCAGCAGTCCAGGGGGACCCCAAGAGACCCAGTACTTC
CASSPGGPQETQYF
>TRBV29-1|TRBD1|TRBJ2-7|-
TGCAGCGTTTGGTCCGGGACAGGGAACGAGCAGTACTTC
CSVWSGTGNEQYF
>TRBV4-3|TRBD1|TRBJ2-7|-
TGCGCCAGCAGCCAAGCCCAGCCGGGACAGGTCTCCTACGAGCAGTACTTC
CASSQAQPGQVSYEQYF
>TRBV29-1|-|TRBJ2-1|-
TGCAGCGTTGGGTCCGGCCCCAGGGAGCAGTTCTTC
CSVGSGPREQFF
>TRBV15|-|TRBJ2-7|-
TGTGCCACCAGCAGACTAGTAACGGGCTACGAGCAGTACTTC
CATSRLVTGYEQYF
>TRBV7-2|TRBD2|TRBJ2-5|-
TGTGCCAGCAGCGGGGGACTGGGGACTAGCGGCCAAGAGACCCAGTACTTC
CASSGGLGTSGQETQYF
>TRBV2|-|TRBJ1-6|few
TGTGCCAGCAGGAAACTACAGGGTCAGGGTTCACCCCTCCACTTT
CASRKLQGQGSPLHF
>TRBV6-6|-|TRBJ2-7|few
TGTGCCAGCAGTTACCCGGGCAGGGCAGGGTCCTACGAGCAGTACTTC
CASSYPGRAGSYEQYF
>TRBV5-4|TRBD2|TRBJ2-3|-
TGTGCCAGCAGTTTGCCTAAGACTAGCGGGTCTGGAGATACGCAGTATTTT
CASSLPKTSGSGDTQYF
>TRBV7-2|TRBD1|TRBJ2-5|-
TGTGCCAGCAGCCCCGACAGGGGGGAGACCCAGTACTTC
CASSPDRGETQYF
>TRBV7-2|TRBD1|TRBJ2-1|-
TGTGCCAGCAGCCCGCGGACAGGACGACACCATGAGCAGTTCTTC
CASSPRTGRHHEQFF
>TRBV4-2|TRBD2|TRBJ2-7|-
TGTGCCAGCAGCCCGGAACGGGACTACGATTACGAGCAGTACTTC
CASSPERDYDYEQYF
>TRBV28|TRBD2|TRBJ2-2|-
TGTGCCAGCAGTTTCTGGACTAGCGTCACCGGGGAGCTGTTTTTT
CASSFWTSVTGELFF
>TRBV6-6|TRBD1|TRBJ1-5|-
TGTGCCAGCAGCGACAGGGGGAATAGCAATCAGCCCCAGCATTTT
CASSDRGNSNQPQHF
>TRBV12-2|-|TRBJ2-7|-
TGTGCAAGTCTCCTCGATGGGACTGCGAACGAGCAGTACTTC
CASLLDGTANEQYF
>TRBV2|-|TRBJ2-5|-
TGTGCCAGCAGTGAAGACTTACCGTCCGGGGGGACCCAGTACTTC
CASSEDLPSGGTQYF
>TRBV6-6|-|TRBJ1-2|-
TGTGCCAGCAGTTACTCGAGAGGGATCGACTATGGCTACACCTTC
CASSYSRGIDYGYTF
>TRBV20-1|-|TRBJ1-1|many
TGCAGTGCTAGTCGGGACACTGAAGCTTTCTTT
CSASRDTEAFF
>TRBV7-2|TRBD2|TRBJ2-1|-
TGTGCCAGCATCCCGTCCGGGACTAGCGGGAGCTCTGAGCAGTTCTTC
CASIPSGTSGSSEQFF
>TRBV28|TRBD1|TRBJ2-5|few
TGTGCCAGCAGTTTATTATCGGGGACAGTCTACCAAGAGACCCAGTACTTC
CASSLLSGTVYQETQYF
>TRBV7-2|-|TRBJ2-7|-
TGTGCCAGCAGCTTAGCGGGGAGACAAGCCGGGTGGAACGAGCAGTACTTC
CASSLAGRQAGWNEQYF
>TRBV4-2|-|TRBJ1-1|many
TGTGCCAGCAGCCAACAAACAGGGCCGAACACTGAAGCTTTCTTT
CASSQQTGPNTEAFF
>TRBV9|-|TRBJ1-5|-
TGTGCCAGCAGCCCTGGACCACGGGAGAGCAATCAGCCCCAGCATTTT
CASSPGPRESNQPQHF
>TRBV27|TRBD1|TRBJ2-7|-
TGTGCCAGCAGTCCCCGGACAGGGGAAGGGGAGCAGCACTTC
CASSPRTGEGEQHF
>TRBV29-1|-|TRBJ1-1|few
TGCAGCGTTCCTCCCGGGACTGGGTTTGAAGCTTTCTTT
CSVPPGTGFEAFF
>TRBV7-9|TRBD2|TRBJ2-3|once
TGTGCCAGCAGGAACTGGGCTAGCGGGGGGGTAGAGGCAGATACGCAGTATTTT
CASRNWASGGVEADTQYF
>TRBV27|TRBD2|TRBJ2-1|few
TGTGCCAGCAGTTTACCAGGACTAGCGGGAGGAAGGTACAATGAGCAGTTCTTC
CASSLPGLAGGRYNEQFF
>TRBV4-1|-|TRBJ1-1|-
TGCGCCAGCAGCCAGGAATCCGGGACACACACTGAAGCTTTCTTT
CASSQESGTHTEAFF
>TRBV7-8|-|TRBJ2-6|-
TGTGCCAGCAGCGAAAAGAAGAACAGGGAAGGTGGGGCCAACGTCCTGACTTTC
CASSEKKNREGGANVLTF
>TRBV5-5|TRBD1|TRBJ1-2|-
TGTGCCAGCAGTCATAGGGGGCAAGATTATGGCTACACCTTC
CASSHRGQDYGYTF
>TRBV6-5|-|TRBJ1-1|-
TGTGCCAGCAGCTATGGGACAGAAGCTTTCTTT
CASSYGTEAFF
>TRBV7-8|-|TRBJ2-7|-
TGTGCCAGCAGCCGCGGACTGAATTACTACGAGCAGTACTTC
CASSRGLNYYEQYF
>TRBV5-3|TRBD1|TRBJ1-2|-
TGTGCCAGAAGCTTGAGAGGGCCCGGGACAGGGGGATTGGGGGACCATGGCTACACCTTC
CARSLRGPGTGGLGDHGYTF
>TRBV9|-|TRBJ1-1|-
TGTGCCAGCAGCGTAGGCGGGTACACTGAAGCTTTCTTT
CASSVGGYTEAFF
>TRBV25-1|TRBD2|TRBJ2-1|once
TGTGCCGGCAGTGCGATAGCGGGAGGGTTTCGGGGTGAGCAGTTCTTC
CAGSAIAGGFRGEQFF
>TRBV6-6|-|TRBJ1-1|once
TGTGCCAGCAGCGAAATTCGGGACACCCCTGAAGCTTTCTTT
CASSEIRDTPEAFF
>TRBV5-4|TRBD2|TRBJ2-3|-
TGTGCCAGCAGCTGGGGCCTGACTAGCGGGGGCCGAACAGATACGCAGTATTTT
CASSWGLTSGGRTDTQYF
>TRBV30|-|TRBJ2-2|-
TGTGCCTGGAGTGTACTTGGCGGGGAGCTGTTTTTT
CAWSVLGGELFF
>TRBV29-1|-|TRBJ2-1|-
TGCAGCATAGGACAGACCGTCGGAAATGAGCAGTTCTTC
CSIGQTVGNEQFF